What follows are 26 T cell receptor beta chains derived from one specimen sequenced in a study of control samples from healthy donors and cancer patients. The assay was immunoSEQ multiplex PCR, and TCRdb's table has in-frame clones only and misses some. The sample holds some 130,000 clones, about 94% seen once. The specimen sequenced was blood. These receptors came from a man younger than 40 in good health.

This sequence joins TRBV27 and TRBJ2-7; 9 nucleotides match TRBD1. CDR3 size: 15 residues. Germline trimming cut 3 bases from V and 7 bases from J; bases unmatched to any gene: 10. In germline, CDR1 is MNHEY, CDR2 SMNVEV (reference sequence). In DNA form, the CDR3 reads TGTGCCAGCAGTTTCCACAACAGGGGGCTGGGGGAGCAGTACTTC. Protein sequence: CASSFHNRGLGEQYF.

The sample holds a few counts of this clone. This rearrangement joins TRBV28 to TRBJ2-5; TRBD1 aligns across 9 bases. V dropped 6 bases and J dropped 2; count of bases not matched to a gene: 7. The CDR3 sequence is 15 residues long. Per germline, CDR1 MDHEN and CDR2 SYDVKM. CDR3 DNA: TGTGCCAGCAGCATACAGGGGGCTGGGCAAGAGACCCAGTACTTC. It yields the protein CASSIQGAGQETQYF. Supplemented by reference TRBV28 and TRBJ2-5, the full variable domain reads DVKVTQSSRYLVKRTGEKVFLECVQDMDHENMFWYRQDPGLGLRLIYFSYDVKMKEKGDIPEGYSVSREKKERFSLILESASTNQTSMYLCASSIQGAGQETQYFGPGTRLLVL.

J is TRBJ2-2 and V is TRBV28, with D unclear. The CDR3 has 15 residues. The V gene lost 3 bases and the J gene lost 4 bases, with 12 bases spanning the gap. Looked up from germline, CDR1 is MDHEN and CDR2 is SYDVKM. The CDR3 sequence: CASSFGYQITGELFF. DNA for the CDR3: TGTGCCAGCAGTTTTGGGTACCAAATCACCGGGGAGCTGTTTTTT.

The chain uses TRBV6-2 or TRBV6-3 and TRBJ2-7, with a weak D call TRBD1 (5 bases). CDR3 length: 15 residues. CDR1 and CDR2 (germline): MNHEY, SVGEGT. The V gene lost 5 bases and the J gene lost 1 base, with 15 bases spanning the gap. CDR3 amino acids: CASSLLGARSYEQYF. In DNA form, the CDR3 reads TGTGCCAGCAGTCTGCTAGGGGCCCGATCCTACGAGCAGTACTTC.

The chain employs TRBV30 and TRBJ2-5, with a possible D match to TRBD2 (7 bases). CDR1 is GTSNPN, CDR2 SVGIG, per germline (reference sequence). CDR3 size: 17 residues. V lost 2 bases and J 4 bases, leaving 23 bases between the germline ends. The CDR3 region is CAWSLNRGAWLGETQYF. The CDR3 DNA reads TGTGCCTGGAGTCTTAACCGGGGGGCCTGGTTGGGAGAGACCCAGTACTTC.

The V and J genes are TRBV5-1 and TRBJ2-5; 12 nucleotides line up with TRBD2. Per germline, CDR1 SGHRS and CDR2 YFSETQ. The V gene end was trimmed by 2 bases and the J gene end by 1 base; junction bases not matched to a gene: 3. The CDR3 spans 16 residues. CDR3 bases: TGCGCCAGCAGCTTCACTAGCGGGGGGTCCCAAGAGACCCAGTACTTC. Amino acid sequence: CASSFTSGGSQETQYF.

This clone showed up just once. V gene TRBV5-4 combines with J gene TRBJ2-7; 8 bases fit TRBD1. With 2 bases clipped from V and 8 bases from J, the junction kept 12 bases outside the gene matches. The CDR3 is 15 residues long. Germline V gives CDR1 SGHNT, CDR2 YYREEE (reference sequence). The CDR3 region is CASSFGVDRVVKQYF. The CDR3, as DNA: TGTGCCAGCAGCTTTGGGGTGGACAGGGTTGTCAAGCAGTACTTC. Variable domain in full (rest from reference TRBV5-4 and TRBJ2-7): ETGVTQSPTHLIKTRGQQVTLRCSSQSGHNTVSWYQQALGQGPQFIFQYYREEENGRGNFPPRFSGLQFPNYSSELNVNALELDDSALYLCASSFGVDRVVKQYFGPGTRLTVT.

This sequence joins TRBV7-9 and TRBJ1-2; 9 bases match TRBD1. The CDR3 is 15 residues long. V trimming: 5 bases; J trimming: 4 bases; junction bases outside the gene matches: 8. The germline V gene encodes CDR1 SEHNR and CDR2 FQNEAQ (reference sequence). CDR3 in amino acids: CASSQGGQGPYGYTF. For the CDR3, the DNA is TGTGCCAGCAGCCAGGGGGGACAGGGCCCCTATGGCTACACCTTC.

The chain couples TRBV7-2 to TRBJ2-3; tentative D call: TRBD1 (5 bases). CDR1 and CDR2 (germline): SGHTA, FQGNSA. With 6 bases removed from V and 6 bases from J, the gap between germline ends came to 13 bases. This CDR3 has 13 amino acids. The CDR3 is CASSLIRVDTQYF. In DNA form, the CDR3 reads TGTGCCAGCAGTCTAATCAGGGTGGATACGCAGTATTTT.

V is TRBV10-3 and J is TRBJ2-7, with D perhaps assigned TRBD1 or TRBD2 (5 bases each). The CDR3 runs 13 residues. In germline, CDR1 is ENHRY, CDR2 SYGVKD. Trimming took off 0 bases at V and 8 bases at J, with 11 bases between the two ends. CDR3 loop: CAISESGEQQQYF. In nucleotides, the CDR3 is TGTGCCATCAGTGAGTCGGGGGAACAGCAGCAGTACTTC.

The chain couples TRBV7-2 to TRBJ1-2; 8 bases are shared with TRBD1. The CDR3 covers 16 residues. Germline CDR1 is SGHTA and CDR2 is FQGNSA. Trimming at V came to 1 base and at J to 2 bases, leaving 6 bases not matched to a gene. The CDR3 loop is CASSLVGTGVNYGYTF. CDR3 nucleotides: TGTGCCAGCAGCTTAGTCGGGACAGGTGTCAACTATGGCTACACCTTC.

The chain couples TRBV24-1 to TRBJ2-1, with 9 bases lining up with TRBD2. The CDR3 spans 15 residues. Trimming at V came to 3 bases and at J to 10 bases, leaving 9 bases not matched to a gene. Germline V gene lookup returns CDR1 KGHDR and CDR2 SFDVKD. The CDR3: CATSDPGLAGREQFF. Here the CDR3 DNA reads TGTGCCACCAGTGATCCTGGGCTAGCGGGGAGGGAGCAGTTCTTC.

The chain uses TRBV14 and TRBJ1-2; 7 bases are shared with TRBD1. V gave up 4 bases and J gave up 7 bases; unmatched junction bases: 21. Looked up from germline, CDR1 is SGHDN and CDR2 is FVKESK. CDR3 length: 18 residues. The chain's CDR3 is CASSPPQTLTGTVAGYTF. CDR3 bases: TGTGCCAGCAGCCCCCCTCAAACCTTAACCGGGACAGTAGCTGGCTACACCTTC.

The V call is TRBV2, the J call TRBJ1-2, with 8 positions matching TRBD1. This CDR3 is 14 amino acids long. V was pared by 4 bases and J by 5 bases, with 6 bases of the junction left unmatched. Germline CDR1 reads SNHLY; CDR2 reads FYNNEI. Written as DNA, the CDR3 is TGTGCCAGCAGTGGCGGACAGGGTCGGTATGGCTACACCTTC. It codes for CASSGGQGRYGYTF.

The chain links TRBV28 to TRBJ2-2, with TRBD2 matching over 8 bases. V lost 9 bases to trimming and J lost 1 base; unmatched junction nucleotides: 7. The CDR3 totals 15 residues. CDR1 and CDR2 (germline): MDHEN, SYDVKM. The CDR3 is CASETGGVNTGELFF. The CDR3 DNA sequence: TGTGCCAGTGAAACCGGGGGGGTGAACACCGGGGAGCTGTTTTTT. Full variable domain (missing parts from reference TRBV28 and TRBJ2-2): DVKVTQSSRYLVKRTGEKVFLECVQDMDHENMFWYRQDPGLGLRLIYFSYDVKMKEKGDIPEGYSVSREKKERFSLILESASTNQTSMYLCASETGGVNTGELFFGEGSRLTVL.

V is TRBV28 and J is TRBJ2-5; the D call may be TRBD1 or TRBD2 (5 bases each). Germline assignment: CDR1 MDHEN and CDR2 SYDVKM. Trimming took off 10 bases at V and 1 base at J, with 10 bases between the two ends. The CDR3 has 12 amino acids. The CDR3 loop reads CATRDVQETQYF. CDR3 bases: TGTGCCACCAGGGACGTCCAAGAGACCCAGTACTTC.

This chain links TRBV14 with TRBJ1-4; possibly TRBD1 for D (5 bases). There are 14 residues in the CDR3. Germline loops: CDR1 SGHDN, CDR2 FVKESK. Trimming took off 4 bases at V and 13 bases at J, with 19 bases between the two ends. The DNA for the CDR3 is TGTGCCAGCAGCCCAGGGCCAGTTATTACCGGACTGTTTTTT. Its translation: CASSPGPVITGLFF.

V gene TRBV5-6 combines with J gene TRBJ2-7; 8 bases are shared with TRBD1. Trimming at V came to 2 bases and at J to 8 bases, leaving 12 bases not matched to a gene. Germline CDR1 is SGHDT and CDR2 is YYEEEE. The CDR3 loop spans 15 amino acids. The CDR3 region is CASSLGRTGIVQQYF. The CDR3 bases are TGTGCCAGCAGCTTAGGGCGGACAGGGATTGTGCAGCAGTACTTC.

V usage is TRBV27 and J usage is TRBJ2-1; D might be TRBD2 (6 bases). V was cut by 3 bases and J by 2 bases, with 11 bases left in between. The length of the CDR3 is 15 residues. Germline-derived CDR1 and CDR2 are MNHEY and SMNVEV (reference sequence). The CDR3 is CASSLGGLPYNEQFF. Written as DNA, the CDR3 is TGTGCCAGCAGTTTGGGGGGATTACCCTACAATGAGCAGTTCTTC.

The chain links TRBV30 to TRBJ2-2; TRBD2 might be the D (5 bases). The CDR3 length is 11 residues. Looked up from germline, CDR1 is GTSNPN and CDR2 is SVGIG (reference sequence). Trimming removed 5 bases from V and 7 bases from J, with 8 bases in between. The chain's CDR3 is CAWGENGELFF. The CDR3 DNA sequence: TGTGCCTGGGGGGAGAACGGGGAGCTGTTTTTT. The whole variable domain, filled in from reference TRBV30 and TRBJ2-2, reads SQTIHQWPATLVQPVGSPLSLECTVEGTSNPNLYWYRQAAGRGLQLLFYSVGIGQISSEVPQNLSASRPQDRQFILSSKKLLLSDSGFYLCAWGENGELFFGEGSRLTVL.

This clone was detected once. The rearrangement uses TRBV29-1 and TRBJ1-1; D is uncertain. Germline CDR1 SQVTM, CDR2 ANQGSEA. There are 14 residues in the CDR3. The germline V and J ends were trimmed by 4 bases and 1 base, with 13 bases remaining between them. This CDR3 reads CSVVSRQRNTEAFF. CDR3 DNA sequence: TGCAGCGTTGTGTCGCGGCAGAGGAACACTGAAGCTTTCTTT.

This clone was seen just once. This chain joins TRBV5-1 and TRBJ2-1; 8 nucleotides match TRBD2. The CDR3 spans 15 residues. Germline V gene sequence: CDR1 SGHRS, CDR2 YFSETQ. The V gene end was trimmed by 3 bases and the J gene end by 7 bases; junction bases not matched to a gene: 9. CDR3 amino acids: CASSWAPSGGNEQFF. The CDR3 nucleotides read TGCGCCAGCAGCTGGGCCCCCAGCGGGGGAAATGAGCAGTTCTTC.

The rearrangement joins TRBV25-1 to TRBJ1-1; 7 bases are shared with TRBD1. Germline lookup yields CDR1 MGHDK and CDR2 SYGVNS. This CDR3 has 13 residues. The ends lost 2 bases at V and 10 bases at J; junction bases unmatched: 7. CDR3 in amino acids: CASSETRGQRAFF. The CDR3 region has the DNA TGTGCCAGCAGTGAAACGAGGGGGCAGAGAGCTTTCTTT.

This clone has a handful of counts. The chain joins TRBV29-1 to TRBJ2-2; 7 nucleotides match TRBD1. Germline assignment: CDR1 SQVTM and CDR2 ANQGSEA. The V and J ends lost 5 bases and 3 bases, in that order; junction bases with no gene match: 6. CDR3 length equals 14 residues. CDR3 in amino acids: CSVRQGVDTGELFF. Here the CDR3 DNA reads TGCAGCGTTCGACAGGGAGTCGACACCGGGGAGCTGTTTTTT.

V and J are TRBV4-1 and TRBJ1-3, with D uncertain. Germline CDR1 MGHRA, CDR2 YSYEKL. The V end lost 2 bases, the J end lost 0 bases, and 11 bases lay between the germline ends. CDR3 length equals 16 residues. The CDR3 loop reads CASSQRQESSGNTIYF. The CDR3 DNA reads TGCGCCAGCAGCCAACGGCAGGAGAGCTCTGGAAACACCATATATTTT.

CDR3 protein: CASSPQGGGPTDTQYF. For the CDR3, the DNA is TGCGCCAGCAGCCCCCAAGGGGGGGGGCCCACAGATACGCAGTATTTT. The rearrangement joins TRBV5-1 to TRBJ2-3; TRBD2 is a possible D gene (7 bases). Germline loops: CDR1 SGHRS, CDR2 YFSETQ. Trimming removed 4 bases at V and 2 bases at J, with 17 bases between. The CDR3 spans 16 residues. Filled out from reference TRBV5-1 and TRBJ2-3, the complete variable domain reads KAGVTQTPRYLIKTRGQQVTLSCSPISGHRSVSWYQQTPGQGLQFLFEYFSETQRNKGNFPGRFSGRQFSNSRSEMNVSTLELGDSALYLCASSPQGGGPTDTQYFGPGTRLTVL.